Listed here is a single T cell receptor (beta chain). No cognate antigen has been identified for it. No quality values exist for individual bases; no much larger clone is one base distant. From the cysteine through the phenylalanine, the CDR3 covers 16 amino acids. Here the CDR3 DNA is all that survives: 48 bases in frame from base 1. V and J are truncated by 3 bases and 0 bases respectively, leaving an intervening sequence of 12 bases. The CDR1 and CDR2 encoded by the germline V gene are SGDLS and YYNGEE. TCRbeta CDR3 regions were amplified from genomic DNA by means of the immunoSEQ Assay, a bias-controlled multiplex PCR. Per the authors' processing: Within the assay, amplification of reference gene primers was used to estimate how many nucleated cells each sample contained. Sequence reads were collapsed and filtered to measure the absolute abundance of every unique TCRbeta CDR3 rearrangement. For each sample, productive Simpson clonality was calculated by taking the square root of Simpson's diversity index across productive rearrangements. What TCRdb holds here is the immuneACCESS table cut down to in-frame rearrangements. Part of the clones is not present; checked against another copy, under half of the missing clones reflect an unresolved V gene, and the others are unexplained. From that table come the V and J calls and clone size; the DNA was used to work out D and trimming. In all, the sample holds more than 25,000 clones, and 65% to 90% of those were seen once. About 6.4% of the sample belongs to the ten largest clones.

The collaborating institutions used their own protocols to collect whole blood in K2EDTA tubes. For TCRbeta analysis, collaborators shipped samples in one of three forms: frozen whole blood, isolated PBMCs, or DNA extracted from either of those sample types. The sample originates from a study of blood T cell repertoires in COVID-19 (dated by TCRdb to the early 2020s). Some background on the complete study: Collaborator samples came from the United States, Italy and Spain and covered acute and convalescent phases of COVID-19. Deeply sampled blood TCRbeta repertoires from subjects exposed to, actively infected with, or recovered from COVID-19 were included in the dataset. The material from the prospective study consisted of cDNA or gDNA derived from T cells, B-cell-depleted T cells, or PBMCs. Nearly every sample came with metadata listing a de-identified subject ID, COVID-19 status, age in years and sex. A freely available public database, intended as a resource for researchers studying the immune response to SARS-CoV-2, is where the repertoires were released. Samples were obtained from the ongoing ImmuneRACE study (first 160 participants) and from over 1,000 subjects provided by 6 global collaborators. HLA class I and class II types, where available, came from metadata supplied by the sample provider rather than from assay-based typing. Study-level results and caveats: The quantity of clinical and demographic metadata differed by source and by participant and was supplied without curation.

Sequenced sample: peripheral blood. The sequence was collected from a man in his sixties with active COVID-19. The chain joins TRBV9 to TRBJ1-4, and TRBD1 may be the D gene, going by 6 matching bases. The CDR3 in this case is CASSAAPGATNEKLFF. The DNA is as follows: TGTGCCAGCAGCGCGGCCCCAGGGGCAACTAATGAAAAACTGTTTTTT.